The present T cell receptor (beta chain) was sequenced within a study of blood T cell repertoires in COVID-19. Under the authors' procedure: Estimation of nucleated cell counts was performed using reference gene primer amplification. Sequencing used immunoSEQ multiplex PCR; TCRdb keeps in-frame clones, though not all of them. V, J and clone size are those of that table, while D and trimming were read from the DNA. The sample has around 75,000 clones, about 88% seen once; the top ten hold 3.9%. This clonotype was sampled from a man in his 70s with active COVID-19. Input material: peripheral blood.

The CDR3 reads CASSQDRGGKLFF. DNA for the CDR3: TGCGCCAGCAGCCAAGATCGGGGGGGTAAGCTGTTTTTT. The genes are TRBV4-3 and TRBJ1-4, with D possibly being TRBD1 (5 bases). The CDR3 extends over 13 amino acids. CDR1 is LGHNA, CDR2 YSLEER, per germline. The germline V and J ends were trimmed by 0 bases and 14 bases, with 13 bases remaining between them.